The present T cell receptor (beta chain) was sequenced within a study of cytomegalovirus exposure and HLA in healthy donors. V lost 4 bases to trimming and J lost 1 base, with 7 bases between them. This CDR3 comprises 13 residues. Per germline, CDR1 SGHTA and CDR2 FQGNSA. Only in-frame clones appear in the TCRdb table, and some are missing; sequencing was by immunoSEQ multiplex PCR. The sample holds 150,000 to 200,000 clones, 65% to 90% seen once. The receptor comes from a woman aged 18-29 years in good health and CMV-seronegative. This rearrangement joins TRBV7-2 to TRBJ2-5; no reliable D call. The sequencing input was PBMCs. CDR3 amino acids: CASSSGSQETQYF. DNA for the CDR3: TGTGCCAGCAGCTCAGGATCCCAAGAGACCCAGTACTTC.